These 15 T cell receptor beta chains share one sample of origin, sequenced in a study of blood T cell repertoires in COVID-19 (dated by TCRdb to 2020 to 2022). To prepare the library, the immunoSEQ multiplex PCR assay was applied. In TCRdb, the immuneACCESS table is reduced to in-frame sequences with V and J assigned. These tables do not hold every clone; where another copy was compared, an unresolved V gene accounts for under half, and the others remain unexplained. Present in this sample are about 200,000 clones, about 86% of which were seen just once. The ten top clones hold less than 8.5% of the sample. Sequenced input: PBMCs or T cells enriched from blood (not recorded which). These receptors were obtained from a man aged 35 to 55 who had recovered from COVID-19.

The chain employs TRBV5-1 and TRBJ2-5; 12 bases fit TRBD2. Germline V gives CDR1 SGHRS, CDR2 YFSETQ. V trimming: 6 bases; J trimming: 5 bases; junction bases outside the gene matches: 11. This CDR3 has 16 residues. CDR3 coding DNA: TGCGCCAGCACCGCGGCTAGCGGGGGGGCCCGGGAGACCCAGTACTTC. Translated: CASTAASGGARETQYF.

The chain combines TRBV9 with TRBJ2-3, with TRBD1 matching over 10 bases. CDR1 is SGDLS, CDR2 YYNGEE, per germline. The CDR3 is made up of 14 amino acids. The J segment lost 4 bases and the V segment lost 7 bases, leaving 6 bases of the junction unmatched. The CDR3 coding sequence is TGTGCCAGCGCGGGGACAGGGGCGGCAGATACGCAGTATTTT. Protein product: CASAGTGAADTQYF. Together with reference TRBV9 and TRBJ2-3, the CDR3 gives the full variable domain: DSGVTQTPKHLITATGQRVTLRCSPRSGDLSVYWYQQSLDQGLQFLIQYYNGEERAKGNILERFSAQQFPDLHSELNLSSLELGDSALYFCASAGTGAADTQYFGPGTRLTVL.

The rearrangement joins TRBV4-1 to TRBJ1-5; unclear D gene. V gave up 3 bases and J gave up 0 bases, with 9 bases separating them. Germline lookup yields CDR1 MGHRA and CDR2 YSYEKL. This CDR3 is built from 15 residues. Written as DNA, the CDR3 is TGCGCCAGCAGCCATTACGCAGTTAGCAATCAGCCCCAGCATTTT. Translated, it gives CASSHYAVSNQPQHF.

V gene TRBV4-2 combines with J gene TRBJ1-1; 7 bases align to TRBD1. The J segment lost 1 base and the V segment lost 3 bases, leaving 5 bases of the junction unmatched. Per the germline V gene, CDR1 is LGHNA and CDR2 is YNFKEQ. This CDR3 region has 15 residues. The CDR3 DNA reads as TGTGCCAGCAGCCACTCGGGACAGAGGAACACTGAAGCTTTCTTT. This codes for CASSHSGQRNTEAFF.

The genes are TRBV19 and TRBJ1-5; D is undetermined. This CDR3 region has 18 residues. Germline assignment: CDR1 LNHDA and CDR2 SQIVND (reference sequence). The V end was cut by 0 bases, the J end by 0 bases, with 15 bases between. Written as DNA, the CDR3 is TGTGCCAGTAGTATAGATGCTGTCCCCCTGAGTAGCAATCAGCCCCAGCATTTT. Translating gives CASSIDAVPLSSNQPQHF.

The chain uses TRBV11-2 and TRBJ1-6; 7 bases agree with TRBD1. Germline assignment: CDR1 SGHAT and CDR2 FQNNGV. CDR3 size: 14 residues. V lost 6 bases, J lost 9 bases, and 8 bases stayed unmatched. The CDR3 loop is CASRSNRGISPLHF. CDR3 sequence (DNA): TGTGCCAGCAGAAGTAACAGGGGTATTTCACCCCTCCACTTT.

This chain joins TRBV6-5 and TRBJ1-4; D is uncertain. CDR3 length equals 14 residues. V lost 2 bases and J lost 8, with 12 bases in between. Germline V gene sequence: CDR1 MNHEY, CDR2 SVGAGI. The CDR3 sequence: CASSYGSTVEKLFF. The CDR3 DNA sequence: TGTGCCAGCAGTTACGGGAGCACAGTGGAAAAACTGTTTTTT.

DNA for the CDR3: TGTGCCAGCTCACCCCTACAGGGTGCCATGAACACTGAAGCTTTCTTT. It is translated as CASSPLQGAMNTEAFF. V gene TRBV18 combines with J gene TRBJ1-1; D perhaps matches TRBD1 (6 bases). CDR3 size: 16 residues. Germline CDR1 KGHSH, CDR2 LQKENI. V was trimmed by 3 bases and J by 0 bases, leaving 14 bases between them.

This clone was observed a few times. The chain has TRBV5-1 and TRBJ1-1; maybe TRBD1 (6 bases). Germline CDR1 and CDR2: SGHRS and YFSETQ. V was clipped by 5 bases and J by 1 base, with 9 bases between them. The length of the CDR3 is 13 residues. The CDR3 coding sequence is TGCGCCAGCAGACTGACAGGGAACACTGAAGCTTTCTTT. Encoded protein: CASRLTGNTEAFF.

The genes are TRBV3-1 (or the pseudogene TRBV3-2) and TRBJ2-7; D might be TRBD1 (5 bases). The germline CDR1 and CDR2 sequences are LGHDT and YNNKEL (reference sequence). V was cut by 4 bases and J by 6 bases, with 22 bases left in between. The CDR3 runs to 16 residues. CDR3 residues: CASSPHPDTPLSEQYF. CDR3 nucleotides: TGTGCCAGCAGCCCTCACCCGGACACTCCCCTCTCCGAGCAGTACTTC.

The chain combines TRBV5-5 with TRBJ2-1, with 12 bases matching TRBD2. The junction had 11 bases not matched to a gene; V was cut back by 1 base and J by 9 bases. CDR1 is SGHKS and CDR2 is YYEKEE in the germline V gene (reference sequence). The CDR3 has 17 amino acids. In DNA, the CDR3 is TGTGCCAGCAGCTTGTACCTCCTAGCGGGGGGGCTGGGTGAGCAGTTCTTC. This translates into CASSLYLLAGGLGEQFF.

The rearrangement joins TRBV7-2 to TRBJ1-2, with D hard to call. Trimming shortened V by 5 bases and J by 2 bases, and 9 bases separated the two germline ends. The V gene's germline CDR1 is SGHTA and CDR2 FQGNSA. The CDR3 extends over 13 amino acids. CDR3 residues: CASSPSVNYGYTF. In nucleotides, the CDR3 is TGTGCCAGCAGCCCGTCGGTAAACTATGGCTACACCTTC.

The gene calls are TRBV5-4 and TRBJ1-2, with TRBD1 matching over 8 bases. Germline values: CDR1 SGHNT, CDR2 YYREEE (reference sequence). The CDR3 loop spans 15 amino acids. Unmatched junction bases numbered 3, after V lost 2 bases and J lost 0 bases. CDR3 protein: CASSLQGGTNYGYTF. The CDR3 region has the DNA TGTGCCAGCAGCTTACAGGGGGGGACTAACTATGGCTACACCTTC.

This clone appeared once. V and J are TRBV7-9 and TRBJ2-3; the D gene is possibly TRBD2 (5 bases). The germline CDR1 and CDR2 sequences are SEHNR and FQNEAQ (reference sequence). The CDR3 extends over 12 amino acids. V shed 4 bases and J shed 7 bases, with 9 bases lying between them. CDR3 nucleotides: TGTGCCAGCAGCTACGGAGGAAATACGCAGTATTTT. Its translation: CASSYGGNTQYF.

This chain links TRBV24-1 with TRBJ2-1; 8 nucleotides match TRBD1. This CDR3 has 15 amino acids. The germline V gene encodes CDR1 KGHDR and CDR2 SFDVKD. Germline trimming cut 3 bases from V and 6 bases from J; bases unmatched to any gene: 6. CDR3 sequence (DNA): TGTGCCACCAGTGATCGGAGGACAGGGCCCAATGAGCAGTTCTTC. This encodes CATSDRRTGPNEQFF.